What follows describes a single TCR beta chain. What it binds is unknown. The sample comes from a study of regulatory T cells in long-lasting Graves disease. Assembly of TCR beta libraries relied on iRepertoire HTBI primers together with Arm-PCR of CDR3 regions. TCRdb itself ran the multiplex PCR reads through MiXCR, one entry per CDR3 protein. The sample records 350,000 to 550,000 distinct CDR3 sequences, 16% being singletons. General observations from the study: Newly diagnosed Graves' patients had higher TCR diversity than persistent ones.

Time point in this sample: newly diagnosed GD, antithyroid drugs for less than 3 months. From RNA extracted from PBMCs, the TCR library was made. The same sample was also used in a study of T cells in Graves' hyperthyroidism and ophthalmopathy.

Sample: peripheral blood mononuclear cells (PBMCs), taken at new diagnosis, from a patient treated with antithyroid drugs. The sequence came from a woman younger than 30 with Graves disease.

As DNA, the CDR3 is TGTGCCAGCAGAGGGAACAGCCCCTATGGCTACACCTTC. Amino acid sequence: CASRGNSPYGYTF. The J gene is TRBJ1-2, the V gene TRBV14; no definite D call. Germline assignment: CDR1 SGHDN and CDR2 FVKESK. V lost 6 bases to trimming and J lost 4 bases, with 12 bases between them. The CDR3 spans 13 residues.